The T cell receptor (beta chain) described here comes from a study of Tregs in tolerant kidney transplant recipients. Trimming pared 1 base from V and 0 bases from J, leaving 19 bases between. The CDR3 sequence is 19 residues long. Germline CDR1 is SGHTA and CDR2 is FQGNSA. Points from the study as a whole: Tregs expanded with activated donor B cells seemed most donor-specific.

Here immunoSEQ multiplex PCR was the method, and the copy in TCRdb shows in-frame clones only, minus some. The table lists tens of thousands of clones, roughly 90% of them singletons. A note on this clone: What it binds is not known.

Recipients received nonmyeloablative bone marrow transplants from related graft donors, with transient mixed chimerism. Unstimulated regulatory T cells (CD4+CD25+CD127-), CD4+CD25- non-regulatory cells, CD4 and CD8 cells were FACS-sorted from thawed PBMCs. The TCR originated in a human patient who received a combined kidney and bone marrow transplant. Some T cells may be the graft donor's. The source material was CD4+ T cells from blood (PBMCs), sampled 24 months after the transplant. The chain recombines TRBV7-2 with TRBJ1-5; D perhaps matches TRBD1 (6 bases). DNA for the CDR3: TGTGCCAGCAGCTTAGACAGGGCTGTCCTTTTTAATAGCAATCAGCCCCAGCATTTT. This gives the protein CASSLDRAVLFNSNQPQHF.